There are a few counts of the clone carrying this T cell receptor beta chain. From the RT-PCR reads, TCRdb called clonotypes with MiXCR, one entry per CDR3 protein. The sample has about 540,000 distinct CDR3 sequences; under 30% are singletons. This sample stems from a study of response to subunit inactivated influenza vaccine. The trim removed 7 bases at V and 2 bases at J, leaving 6 bases unmatched. From germline, CDR1 is SGHRS and CDR2 YFSETQ. The CDR3 length is 15 residues. The same sample was also used in a study of T cells expressing NK-cell markers. This second study notes: It was by 5'RACE template switching with UMIs that TCR beta cDNA was made. Underlying the TCR beta repertoires were sorted CD3+CD56+NKG2C+, CD3+CD56+NKG2C- and CD3+CD56-NKG2C+ T cells. The authors sequenced eight donors, of whom seven were HCMV-seropositive and one was seronegative. Each of about 6 donors carried dominant NKG2C+ clonotypes accounting for about 1.0-7.0% of CD8+ T cells. Once again these clonotypes came out on top in the CD3+CD56-NKG2C+ fraction of four donors.

The receptor comes from a man in his fifties or sixties who received an inactivated influenza vaccine. The sample here was CD4+ T cells sorted from PBMCs, taken 11 to 12 days after vaccination. The V call is TRBV5-1, the J call TRBJ2-2, with 9 bases aligning to TRBD1. The CDR3 DNA follows: TGCGCCAGCGCACAGGGGGCGCGTAACACCGGGGAGCTGTTTTTT. Translation gives CASAQGARNTGELFF.